This TCR beta chain was observed in a study of blood T cell repertoires in COVID-19. The overall study: Researchers got acute and convalescent COVID-19 samples from the United States, Italy and Spain. T cells, B-cell-depleted T cells, or PBMCs provided the cDNA or gDNA that served as material.

Authors' analysis steps: Reference gene primer amplification gave estimated nucleated cell counts. Profiling relied on immunoSEQ multiplex PCR, and the TCRdb table lists in-frame clones only, not all of them. From that table come the V and J calls and clone size; the DNA was used to work out D and trimming. The repertoire includes 200,000 to 250,000 clones, more than 85% of them detected once, and roughly a tenth sits in the top ten. Looked up from germline, CDR1 is SGHTA and CDR2 is FQGNSA. This CDR3 spans 17 amino acids. Trimming cost V 5 bases and J 5 bases; bases outside gene matches: 10. The V and J genes are TRBV7-2 and TRBJ2-7; 15 bases line up with TRBD2. The receptor was isolated from a woman aged 45 to 65 with COVID-19, enrolled during active disease. The sequencing sample was made of peripheral blood. CDR3 protein: CASSIRTSGGAGHEQYF. CDR3 bases: TGTGCCAGCAGCATTCGGACTAGCGGGGGGGCCGGACACGAGCAGTACTTC.